The source of this T cell receptor beta chain is a study of blood T cell repertoires in COVID-19. Study-level information: There were acute and convalescent COVID-19 samples, and they came from the United States, Italy and Spain. The cDNA or gDNA used as material had been derived from T cells, B-cell-depleted T cells, or PBMCs.

Original processing notes: Amplified reference gene primers provided the basis for estimating nucleated cell counts. Generated by immunoSEQ multiplex PCR, the TCRdb table keeps only in-frame clones and is missing some. V and J calls and clone size are as listed in that table; D and trimming were resolved from the DNA. Among 150,000 to 200,000 clones listed, roughly 89% were seen once. After removal of 4 bases from V and 2 bases from J, the junction contained 0 bases not matched to a gene. The germline CDR1 and CDR2 sequences are LGHNT and FRNRAP. CDR3 length: 13 amino acids. Seattle's cohort entered during active infection and was followed longitudinally.

The gene calls are TRBV12-5 and TRBJ2-7; 9 bases agree with TRBD1. This clonotype was obtained from a woman in her 70s with COVID-19, enrolled during active disease. The sequenced sample consisted of peripheral blood. The CDR3 bases are TGTGCTAGTGGTTGGGACAGGGCCTACGAGCAGTACTTC. The encoded protein is CASGWDRAYEQYF.